This T cell receptor beta chain is from a study of T-cell memory formation after mild COVID-19. This clonotype showed up just a few times. TCRdb independently ran MiXCR on the 5' RACE reads; one entry per CDR3 protein. The sample holds roughly 190,000 distinct CDR3 sequences; around 16% are singletons and the top ten take roughly 2.4%. The source is an adult woman who had mild COVID-19 (a few samples of this study predate the infection). Cell type and time point are not known. The sequenced sample consisted of PBMCs or a T cell subset sorted from them (not recorded which).

The CDR3 sequence is CSVERGLGNEQFF. The CDR3 region has the DNA TGCAGCGTTGAAAGGGGGTTAGGGAATGAGCAGTTCTTC. The chain recombines TRBV29-1 with TRBJ2-1, with D perhaps matching TRBD1 (6 bases). The CDR3 consists of 13 residues. The V end was cut by 2 bases, the J end by 7 bases, with 12 bases between. From germline, CDR1 is SQVTM and CDR2 ANQGSEA.